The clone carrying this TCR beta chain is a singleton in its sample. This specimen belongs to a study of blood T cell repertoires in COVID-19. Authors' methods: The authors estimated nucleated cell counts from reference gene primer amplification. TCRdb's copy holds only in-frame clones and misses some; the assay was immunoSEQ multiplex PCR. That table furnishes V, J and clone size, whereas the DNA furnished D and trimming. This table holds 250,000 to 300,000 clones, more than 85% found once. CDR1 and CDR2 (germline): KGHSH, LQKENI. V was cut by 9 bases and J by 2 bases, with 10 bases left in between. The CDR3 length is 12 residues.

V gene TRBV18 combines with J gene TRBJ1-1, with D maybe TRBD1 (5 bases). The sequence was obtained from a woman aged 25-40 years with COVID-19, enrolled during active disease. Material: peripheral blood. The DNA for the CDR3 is TGTGCCAGTACCCAGGGTAACACTGAAGCTTTCTTT. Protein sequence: CASTQGNTEAFF.